These 28 T cell receptor beta chains were all obtained from the same sample, sequenced in a study of cytomegalovirus exposure and HLA in healthy donors. The assay was immunoSEQ multiplex PCR, and TCRdb's table has in-frame clones only and misses some. There are 150,000 or so clones in the sample; approximately 86% occur only once, and 20% to 25% lies in the top ten. The sequencing input was PBMCs. The source of these receptors is a man in his late teens or twenties in good health and CMV-seropositive.

This chain links TRBV5-5 with TRBJ1-2; no firm D call. Per germline, CDR1 SGHKS and CDR2 YYEKEE (reference sequence). Trimming took 1 base from V and 2 from J, leaving 9 bases between them. The CDR3 has 14 amino acids. The chain's CDR3 is CASSLNSRNYGYTF. DNA of the CDR3: TGTGCCAGCAGCTTGAACTCCCGAAACTATGGCTACACCTTC. The full variable domain, completed using reference TRBV5-5 and TRBJ1-2, is DAGVTQSPTHLIKTRGQQVTLRCSPISGHKSVSWYQQVLGQGPQFIFQYYEKEERGRGNFPDRFSARQFPNYSSELNVNALLLGDSALYLCASSLNSRNYGYTFGSGTRLTVV.

This clone was seen once. The chain employs TRBV18 and TRBJ2-7; D is possibly TRBD2 (7 bases). The V end lost 3 bases, the J end lost 4 bases, and 19 bases lay between the germline ends. The CDR3 covers 16 residues. Germline CDR1 is KGHSH and CDR2 is LQKENI. CDR3 coding DNA: TGTGCCAGCTCACCCCGGGGGGCAGGTCCGACTTACGAGCAGTACTTC. Translated: CASSPRGAGPTYEQYF.

This rearrangement joins TRBV6-1 to TRBJ1-3; D possibly corresponds to TRBD1 (6 bases). V lost 5 bases to trimming and J lost 10 bases, with 18 bases between them. The germline V gene has CDR1 MNHNS and CDR2 SASEGT. This CDR3 contains 14 residues. CDR3 amino acids: CASSQGGHLATIYF. CDR3 bases: TGTGCCAGCAGTCAAGGGGGACACCTCGCGACCATATATTTT.

To note about this clone: This CDR3 is also generated by other DNA sequences in the sample. This chain connects TRBV19 to TRBJ2-7, with TRBD1 as a possible D gene (6 bases). The CDR3 spans 12 residues. From germline, CDR1 is LNHDA and CDR2 SQIVND (reference sequence). Between the trimmed V and J ends, which lost 5 bases and 4 bases, there was a span of 9 bases. CDR3 protein: CASSSQGYEQYF. As DNA, the CDR3 is TGTGCCAGTAGTTCGCAGGGGTACGAGCAGTACTTC.

The chain couples TRBV4-3 to TRBJ2-7; 10 bases align to TRBD2. The CDR3 has 18 amino acids. CDR1 is LGHNA and CDR2 is YSLEER in the germline V gene. V shed 1 base and J 1 base; nucleotides not matched to a gene: 10. The CDR3 nucleotides read TGCGCCAGCAGCCAAGTGCGAGCGGGAGGGCGAAAATCCTACGAGCAGTACTTC. It specifies CASSQVRAGGRKSYEQYF.

The gene calls are TRBV29-1 and TRBJ2-7, with TRBD2 matching over 8 bases. Per germline, CDR1 SQVTM and CDR2 ANQGSEA. The J segment lost 4 bases and the V segment lost 0 bases, leaving 14 bases of the junction unmatched. CDR3 length: 17 residues. CDR3 DNA: TGCAGCGTTGAAGACCGGGGGGGAGGGAAAAAGGTTTACGAGCAGTACTTC. This codes for CSVEDRGGGKKVYEQYF.

This chain links TRBV5-1 with TRBJ1-1; 8 nucleotides align to TRBD1. With 5 bases clipped from V and 0 bases from J, the junction kept 12 bases outside the gene matches. The CDR3 extends over 17 amino acids. The germline gives CDR1 SGHRS, CDR2 YFSETQ. The CDR3 loop reads CASSRRTGRLLNTEAFF. CDR3 nucleotide sequence: TGCGCCAGCAGTCGGCGGACAGGGCGTTTACTGAACACTGAAGCTTTCTTT. Full variable domain (rest looked up from reference TRBV5-1 and TRBJ1-1): KAGVTQTPRYLIKTRGQQVTLSCSPISGHRSVSWYQQTPGQGLQFLFEYFSETQRNKGNFPGRFSGRQFSNSRSEMNVSTLELGDSALYLCASSRRTGRLLNTEAFFGQGTRLTVV.

J is TRBJ2-2 and V is TRBV7-2, with D unclear. The V gene lost 5 bases and the J gene lost 0 bases, with 10 bases spanning the gap. CDR1 and CDR2 (germline): SGHTA, FQGNSA. This CDR3 has 15 residues. The CDR3 DNA reads TGTGCCAGCAGCAGAGCCGATTCGAACACCGGGGAGCTGTTTTTT. It yields the protein CASSRADSNTGELFF.

This sequence joins TRBV5-1 and TRBJ2-7, with 10 bases identical to TRBD2. CDR1 and CDR2 (germline): SGHRS, YFSETQ. The trim removed 7 bases at V and 6 bases at J, leaving 7 bases unmatched. The length of the CDR3 is 13 residues. CDR3 loop: CASRSGRRREQYF. In DNA, the CDR3 is TGCGCCAGCCGTAGCGGGAGGAGGCGCGAGCAGTACTTC.

The genes are TRBV2 and TRBJ2-1; TRBD2 aligns across 8 bases. CDR3 length: 16 amino acids. After removal of 3 bases from V and 3 bases from J, the junction contained 7 bases not matched to a gene. The germline V gene has CDR1 SNHLY and CDR2 FYNNEI. The CDR3 nucleotides read TGTGCCAGCAGTGAGGGCGGGAGGACCTACTACAATGAGCAGTTCTTC. Translation gives CASSEGGRTYYNEQFF.

The rearrangement links TRBV7-2 to TRBJ1-2; D is unresolved. Trimming took 1 base from V and 5 from J, leaving 14 bases between them. This CDR3 contains 15 residues. Germline CDR1 SGHTA, CDR2 FQGNSA. CDR3 coding DNA: TGTGCCAGCAGCTTAGGAGGCTCGGGAAGTTATGGCTACACCTTC. This encodes CASSLGGSGSYGYTF.

This clone was seen just once. The J gene is TRBJ1-2, the V gene TRBV4-3, with a possible D match to TRBD1 (6 bases). The ends were cut back, 1 base at V and 3 bases at J, with 15 bases in the middle. CDR1 and CDR2 (germline): LGHNA, YSLEER. The CDR3 spans 16 residues. CDR3 DNA sequence: TGCGCCAGCAGCCAAGTGTACGGCAGGGGTGACTATGGCTACACCTTC. Encoded protein: CASSQVYGRGDYGYTF.

The V call is TRBV5-1, the J call TRBJ2-7; D is possibly TRBD2 (5 bases). This CDR3 contains 15 residues. Trimming took 1 base from V and 7 from J, leaving 18 bases between them. Germline V gene data show CDR1 as SGHRS and CDR2 as YFSETQ. The CDR3 is CASSLLARGGEEQYF. The CDR3 DNA sequence: TGCGCCAGCAGCTTGCTAGCCCGCGGAGGAGAAGAGCAGTACTTC.

The V gene is TRBV7-9, the J gene TRBJ2-7; 9 bases line up with TRBD1. CDR3 length: 15 residues. CDR1 SEHNR and CDR2 FQNEAQ come from the germline V gene (reference sequence). Germline trimming cut 5 bases from V and 2 bases from J; bases unmatched to any gene: 7. As DNA, the CDR3 is TGTGCCAGCAGCAATACCGGGACAGGGACCTACGAGCAGTACTTC. Protein: CASSNTGTGTYEQYF.

The genes are TRBV4-3 and TRBJ2-5; D possibly corresponds to TRBD2 (6 bases). There are 15 residues in the CDR3. The germline V and J ends were trimmed by 0 bases and 5 bases, with 13 bases remaining between them. CDR1 is LGHNA, CDR2 YSLEER, per germline. The CDR3 reads CASSQDRELRETQYF. CDR3 bases: TGCGCCAGCAGCCAAGATCGGGAGCTTAGGGAGACCCAGTACTTC.

A few counts support this clone. V gene TRBV5-1 combines with J gene TRBJ1-1, with D unclear. Germline CDR1 and CDR2: SGHRS and YFSETQ. V lost 5 bases and J lost 11, with 16 bases in between. The CDR3 has 12 amino acids. CDR3 sequence reads: CASREDSAGAFF. The CDR3 DNA follows: TGCGCCAGCAGAGAAGACTCGGCGGGCGCTTTCTTT.

J is TRBJ2-2 and V is TRBV5-1, with 9 nucleotides matching TRBD2. CDR1 and CDR2 from the germline V gene are SGHRS and YFSETQ. This CDR3 comprises 15 residues. V shed 3 bases, J shed 4 bases, and the junction held 4 bases outside the gene matches. CDR3 sequence: CASSYLAGTTGELFF. CDR3 coding DNA: TGCGCCAGCAGCTACCTAGCGGGAACCACCGGGGAGCTGTTTTTT.

This rearrangement joins TRBV5-1 to TRBJ2-3, with D uncertain. From germline, CDR1 is SGHRS and CDR2 YFSETQ. V was trimmed by 5 bases and J by 0 bases, leaving 10 bases between them. The CDR3 has 14 residues. CDR3 loop: CASRPQTSTDTQYF. The CDR3 DNA is TGCGCCAGCAGACCCCAGACTAGCACAGATACGCAGTATTTT.

J is TRBJ1-3 and V is TRBV11-2, with a tentative D call TRBD1 (5 bases). There are 15 residues in the CDR3. CDR1 SGHAT and CDR2 FQNNGV come from the germline V gene. V lost 5 bases to trimming and J lost 0 bases, with 11 bases between them. The CDR3 protein is CASSPTTGSGNTIYF. For the CDR3, the DNA is TGTGCCAGCAGCCCTACCACAGGCTCTGGAAACACCATATATTTT. The variable domain in full, with the rest retrieved from reference TRBV11-2 and TRBJ1-3, is EAGVAQSPRYKIIEKRQSVAFWCNPISGHATLYWYQQILGQGPKLLIQFQNNGVVDDSQLPKDRFSAERLKGVDSTLKIQPAKLEDSAVYLCASSPTTGSGNTIYFGEGSWLTVV.

The gene calls are TRBV7-8 and TRBJ2-7, with 8 bases fitting TRBD2. The trim removed 7 bases at V and 3 bases at J, leaving 8 bases unmatched. The CDR3 consists of 14 residues. CDR1 is SGHVS, CDR2 FQNEAQ, per germline. CDR3 residues: CASTELADDYEQYF. CDR3 nucleotide sequence: TGTGCCAGCACCGAACTAGCGGACGACTACGAGCAGTACTTC.

This clone was seen only a few times. V usage is TRBV7-2 and J usage is TRBJ1-5; 7 bases align to TRBD1. The CDR3 spans 16 residues. J was trimmed by 4 bases and V by 0 bases; bases with no gene match: 6. Germline V gene lookup returns CDR1 SGHTA and CDR2 FQGNSA. DNA of the CDR3: TGTGCCAGCAGCTTAGCCCCGGCAGGGGGTAATCAGCCCCAGCATTTT. Its protein product is CASSLAPAGGNQPQHF.

The chain is built from TRBV30 and TRBJ1-2, with 8 bases that match TRBD1. Germline values: CDR1 GTSNPN, CDR2 SVGIG (reference sequence). The V segment lost 0 bases and the J segment 2 bases; nucleotides outside the gene matches: 14. CDR3 length: 18 amino acids. The CDR3 spells CAWSVRRPGQVENYGYTF. The CDR3 DNA sequence: TGTGCCTGGAGTGTAAGGAGACCGGGACAGGTCGAAAACTATGGCTACACCTTC.

The V and J genes are TRBV9 and TRBJ1-2; weak D call: TRBD1 (5 bases). V was shortened by 0 bases and J by 6 bases, with 15 bases between the two germline ends. The CDR3 has 15 amino acids. Germline V gene sequence: CDR1 SGDLS, CDR2 YYNGEE. CDR3 sequence: CASSVDPRVEDGYTF. The CDR3 nucleotides are TGTGCCAGCAGCGTAGATCCCAGGGTCGAGGATGGCTACACCTTC.

This sequence joins TRBV7-2 and TRBJ2-3, with 13 bases matching TRBD2. This CDR3 contains 16 residues. J gave up 6 bases and V 3 bases, and 6 bases lay outside the gene matches. Germline lookup yields CDR1 SGHTA and CDR2 FQGNSA. For the CDR3, the DNA is TGTGCCAGCAGCTTCCGACTAGCGGGGGGAGGGGATACGCAGTATTTT. It translates to CASSFRLAGGGDTQYF. Full variable domain (rest looked up from reference TRBV7-2 and TRBJ2-3): GAGVSQSPSNKVTEKGKDVELRCDPISGHTALYWYRQSLGQGLEFLIYFQGNSAPDKSGLPSDRFSAERTGGSVSTLTIQRTQQEDSAVYLCASSFRLAGGGDTQYFGPGTRLTVL.

The rearrangement joins TRBV6-1 to TRBJ1-1; possible D gene TRBD1, 6 bases. The CDR3 runs 15 residues. From germline, CDR1 is MNHNS and CDR2 SASEGT. V was shortened by 3 bases and J by 1 base, with 12 bases between the two germline ends. The CDR3 region is CASSDPGHRNTEAFF. CDR3 nucleotides: TGTGCCAGCAGTGACCCGGGACATAGGAACACTGAAGCTTTCTTT.

This chain connects TRBV27 to TRBJ2-1, with 10 positions matching TRBD2. The CDR3 has 20 residues. Per the germline V gene, CDR1 is MNHEY and CDR2 is SMNVEV (reference sequence). Trimming removed 3 bases from V and 1 base from J; junction bases left unmatched: 15. The CDR3 loop reads CASSFWLAGVLGGSYNEQFF. Written as DNA, the CDR3 is TGTGCCAGCAGTTTTTGGCTAGCGGGAGTGTTAGGCGGATCCTACAATGAGCAGTTCTTC.

The genes are TRBV19 and TRBJ1-2, with D hard to call. Germline loops: CDR1 LNHDA, CDR2 SQIVND (reference sequence). V lost 3 bases to trimming and J lost 2 bases, with 16 bases between them. The CDR3 has 16 amino acids. The CDR3 spells CASSISPPGANYGYTF. CDR3 sequence (DNA): TGTGCCAGTAGTATTAGCCCCCCGGGAGCCAACTATGGCTACACCTTC.

The rearrangement joins TRBV5-4 to TRBJ2-3; tentatively, D is TRBD2 (6 bases). Deletions cut 0 bases from V and 5 bases from J, with 13 bases between. This CDR3 region has 15 residues. Germline-derived CDR1 and CDR2 are SGHNT and YYREEE (reference sequence). CDR3 sequence reads: CASSLASVSRDTQYF. CDR3 bases: TGTGCCAGCAGCTTGGCTAGCGTCAGCCGAGATACGCAGTATTTT.